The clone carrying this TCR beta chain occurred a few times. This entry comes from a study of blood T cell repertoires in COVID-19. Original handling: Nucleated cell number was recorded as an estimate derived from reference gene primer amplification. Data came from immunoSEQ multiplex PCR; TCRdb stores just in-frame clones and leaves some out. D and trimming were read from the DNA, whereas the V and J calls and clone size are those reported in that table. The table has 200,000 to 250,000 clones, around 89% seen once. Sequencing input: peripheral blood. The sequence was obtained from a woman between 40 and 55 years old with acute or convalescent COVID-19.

The chain's CDR3 is CASSWTADSNQPQHF. The DNA of the CDR3 is TGCGCCAGCAGCTGGACAGCGGATAGCAATCAGCCCCAGCATTTT. The chain carries TRBV5-1 and TRBJ1-5; D is perhaps TRBD1 (6 bases). The CDR3 is 15 amino acids. Germline CDR1 reads SGHRS; CDR2 reads YFSETQ. With 3 bases removed from V and 0 bases from J, the gap between germline ends came to 10 bases.